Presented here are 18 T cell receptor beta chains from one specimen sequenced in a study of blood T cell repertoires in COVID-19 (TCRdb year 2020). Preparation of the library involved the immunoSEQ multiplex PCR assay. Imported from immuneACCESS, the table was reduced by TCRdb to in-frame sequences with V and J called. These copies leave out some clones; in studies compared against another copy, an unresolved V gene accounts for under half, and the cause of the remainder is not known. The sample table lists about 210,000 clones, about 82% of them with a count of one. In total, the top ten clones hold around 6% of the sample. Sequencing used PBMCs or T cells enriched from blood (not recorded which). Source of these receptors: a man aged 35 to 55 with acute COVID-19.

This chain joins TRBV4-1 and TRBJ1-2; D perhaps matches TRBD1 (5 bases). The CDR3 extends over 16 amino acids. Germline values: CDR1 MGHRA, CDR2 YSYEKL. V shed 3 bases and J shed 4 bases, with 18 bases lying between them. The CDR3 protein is CASSQVDNSGVYGYTF. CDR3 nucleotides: TGCGCCAGCAGCCAGGTTGACAACTCGGGGGTCTATGGCTACACCTTC.

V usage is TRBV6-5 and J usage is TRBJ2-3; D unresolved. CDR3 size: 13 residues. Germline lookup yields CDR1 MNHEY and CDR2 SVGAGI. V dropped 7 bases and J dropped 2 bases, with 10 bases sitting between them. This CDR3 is CASTPFPTDTQYF. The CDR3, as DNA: TGTGCCAGCACCCCCTTCCCCACAGATACGCAGTATTTT.

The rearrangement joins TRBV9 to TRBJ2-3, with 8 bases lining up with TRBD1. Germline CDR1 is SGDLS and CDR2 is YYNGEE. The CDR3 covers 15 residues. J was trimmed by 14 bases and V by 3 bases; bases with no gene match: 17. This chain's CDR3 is CASSGQNGQGEMRYF. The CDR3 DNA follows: TGTGCCAGCAGCGGGCAAAACGGACAGGGCGAGATGCGGTATTTT.

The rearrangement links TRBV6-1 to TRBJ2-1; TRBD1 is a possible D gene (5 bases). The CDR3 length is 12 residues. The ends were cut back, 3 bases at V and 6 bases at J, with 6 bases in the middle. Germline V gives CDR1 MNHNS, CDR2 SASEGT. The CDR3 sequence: CASSEQGNEQFF. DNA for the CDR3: TGTGCCAGCAGTGAGCAGGGCAATGAGCAGTTCTTC.

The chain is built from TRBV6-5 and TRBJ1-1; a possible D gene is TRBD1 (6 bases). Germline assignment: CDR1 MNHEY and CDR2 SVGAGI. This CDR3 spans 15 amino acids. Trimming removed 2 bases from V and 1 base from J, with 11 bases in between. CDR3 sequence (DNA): TGTGCCAGCAGTTACGGGGACAAAGAGAACACTGAAGCTTTCTTT. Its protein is CASSYGDKENTEAFF.

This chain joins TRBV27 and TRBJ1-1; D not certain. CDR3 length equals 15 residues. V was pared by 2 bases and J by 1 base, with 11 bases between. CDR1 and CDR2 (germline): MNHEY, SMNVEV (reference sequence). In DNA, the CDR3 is TGTGCCAGCAGTTTAATCTCGACGGGGAACACTGAAGCTTTCTTT. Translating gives CASSLISTGNTEAFF.

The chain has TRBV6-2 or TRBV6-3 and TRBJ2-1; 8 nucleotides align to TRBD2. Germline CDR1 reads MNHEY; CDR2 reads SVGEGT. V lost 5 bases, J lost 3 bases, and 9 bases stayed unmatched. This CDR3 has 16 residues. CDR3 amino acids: CASSPGAGVGYNEQFF. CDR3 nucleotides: TGTGCCAGCAGTCCAGGAGCGGGAGTCGGCTACAATGAGCAGTTCTTC.

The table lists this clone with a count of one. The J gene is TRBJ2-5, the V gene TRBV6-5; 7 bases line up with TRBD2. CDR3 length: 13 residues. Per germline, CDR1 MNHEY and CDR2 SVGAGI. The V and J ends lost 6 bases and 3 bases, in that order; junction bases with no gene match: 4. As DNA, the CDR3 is TGTGCCAGCAGGCCCCTAGCGGAAGAGACCCAGTACTTC. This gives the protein CASRPLAEETQYF.

CDR3 protein: CASSQFPGQGTDQPQHF. The CDR3 DNA is TGTGCCAGCAGCCAGTTTCCCGGACAGGGGACCGATCAGCCCCAGCATTTT. The chain recombines TRBV3-1 (or the pseudogene TRBV3-2) with TRBJ1-5; TRBD1 matches at 9 bases. CDR3 size: 17 residues. The trim removed 3 bases at V and 5 bases at J, leaving 11 bases unmatched. Germline V CDR1 and CDR2: LGHDT, YNNKEL (reference sequence).

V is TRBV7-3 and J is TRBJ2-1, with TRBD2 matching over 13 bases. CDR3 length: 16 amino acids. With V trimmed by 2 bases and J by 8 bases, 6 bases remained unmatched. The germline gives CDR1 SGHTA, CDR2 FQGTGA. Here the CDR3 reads CASSLSGLAGLYEQFF. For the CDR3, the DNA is TGTGCCAGCAGCTTATCGGGACTAGCGGGACTTTATGAGCAGTTCTTC.

The CDR3 bases are TGTGCCAGCAGCTTAGCGGGAGGAATGGGTGAGCAGTACTTC. It encodes CASSLAGGMGEQYF. The chain is built from TRBV7-2 and TRBJ2-7, with a possible D match to TRBD2 (6 bases). This CDR3 is built from 14 residues. Germline CDR1 and CDR2: SGHTA and FQGNSA. Trimming removed 0 bases from V and 7 bases from J, with 13 bases in between.

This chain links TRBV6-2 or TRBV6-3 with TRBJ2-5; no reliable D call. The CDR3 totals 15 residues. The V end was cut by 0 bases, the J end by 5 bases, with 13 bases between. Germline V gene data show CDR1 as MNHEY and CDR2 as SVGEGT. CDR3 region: CASSYSTGIDETQYF. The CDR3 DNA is TGTGCCAGCAGTTACTCGACTGGCATCGACGAGACCCAGTACTTC.

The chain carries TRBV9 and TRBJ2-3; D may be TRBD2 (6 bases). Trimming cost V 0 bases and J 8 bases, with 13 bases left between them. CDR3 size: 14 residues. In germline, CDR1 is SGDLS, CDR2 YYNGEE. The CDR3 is CASSVGVAEGTQYF. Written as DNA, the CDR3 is TGTGCCAGCAGCGTAGGGGTAGCGGAGGGTACGCAGTATTTT.

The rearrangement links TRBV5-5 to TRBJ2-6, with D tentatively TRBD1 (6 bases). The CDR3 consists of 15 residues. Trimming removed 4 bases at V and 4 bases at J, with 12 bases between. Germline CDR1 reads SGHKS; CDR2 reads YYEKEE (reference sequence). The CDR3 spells CASSNNRAGANVLTF. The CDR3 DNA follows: TGTGCCAGCAGCAACAACAGGGCCGGGGCCAACGTCCTGACTTTC.

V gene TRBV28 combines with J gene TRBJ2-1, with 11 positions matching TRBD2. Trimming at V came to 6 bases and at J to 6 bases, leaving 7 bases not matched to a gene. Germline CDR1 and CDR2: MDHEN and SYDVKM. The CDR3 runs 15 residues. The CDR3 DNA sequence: TGTGCCAGCAGCAAACTAGCGGGAGCTCCCAATGAGCAGTTCTTC. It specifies CASSKLAGAPNEQFF.

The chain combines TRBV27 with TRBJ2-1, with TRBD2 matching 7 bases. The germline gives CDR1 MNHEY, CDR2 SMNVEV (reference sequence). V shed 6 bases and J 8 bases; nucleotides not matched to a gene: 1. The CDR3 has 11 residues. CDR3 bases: TGTGCCAGCAGACTAGCGCATGAGCAGTTCTTC. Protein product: CASRLAHEQFF.

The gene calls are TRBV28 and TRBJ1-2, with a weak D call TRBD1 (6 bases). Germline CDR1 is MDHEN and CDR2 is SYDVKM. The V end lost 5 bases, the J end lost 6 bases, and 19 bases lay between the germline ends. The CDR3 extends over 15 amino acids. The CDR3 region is CASSKGGTTWDGYTF. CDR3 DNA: TGTGCCAGCAGTAAGGGGGGGACGACGTGGGATGGCTACACCTTC.

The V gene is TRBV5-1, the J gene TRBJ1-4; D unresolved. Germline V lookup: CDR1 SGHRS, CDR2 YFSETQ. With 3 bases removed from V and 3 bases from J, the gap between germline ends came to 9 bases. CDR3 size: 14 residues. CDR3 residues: CASSSGDPNEKLFF. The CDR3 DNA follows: TGCGCCAGCAGCTCCGGAGATCCTAATGAAAAACTGTTTTTT.